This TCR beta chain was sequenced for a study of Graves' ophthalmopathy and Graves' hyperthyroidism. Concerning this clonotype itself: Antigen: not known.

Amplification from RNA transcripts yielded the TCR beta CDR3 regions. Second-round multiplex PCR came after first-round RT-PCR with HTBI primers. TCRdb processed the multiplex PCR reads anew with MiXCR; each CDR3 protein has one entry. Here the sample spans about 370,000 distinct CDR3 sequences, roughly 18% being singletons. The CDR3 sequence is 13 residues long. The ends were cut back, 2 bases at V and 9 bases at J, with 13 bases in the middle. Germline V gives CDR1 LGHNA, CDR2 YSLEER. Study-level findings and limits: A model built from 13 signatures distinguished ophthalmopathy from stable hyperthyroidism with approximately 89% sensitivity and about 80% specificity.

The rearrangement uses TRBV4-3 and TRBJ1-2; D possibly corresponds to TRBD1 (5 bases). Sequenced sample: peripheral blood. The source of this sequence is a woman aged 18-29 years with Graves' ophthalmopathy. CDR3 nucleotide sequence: TGCGCCAGCAGCCAACCCCGGGGGGAAAGCTACACCTTC. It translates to CASSQPRGESYTF.